The subject of this entry is one T cell receptor (beta chain). What it binds is not known. This sample is drawn from a study of T-cell memory formation after mild COVID-19. Study-level results: The CD4+ clones that contracted clustered mainly within CM and EM, and the CD8+ clones concentrated in EMRA. In pre-infection memory, a portion of responding clones appeared, which suggested that cross-reactive memory joined.

TCR alpha and TCR beta cDNA libraries carrying sample barcodes and UMIs came from 5'RACE with constant-segment primers. TCRdb re-called the 5' RACE reads with MiXCR, one entry per CDR3 protein. The sample includes about 440,000 distinct CDR3 sequences, 20% of them seen just once. Germline loops: CDR1 KGHDR, CDR2 SFDVKD. There are 15 residues in the CDR3. The ends lost 4 bases at V and 1 base at J; junction bases unmatched: 4. This TCR derives from an adult woman who had mild COVID-19 (a few samples of this study predate the infection). Cell type and time point are not known. The chain employs TRBV24-1 and TRBJ2-3, with 7 bases lining up with TRBD1. The sequencing input was PBMCs or a T cell subset sorted from them (not recorded which). The CDR3 spells CATSDLGQGTDTQYF. CDR3 DNA: TGTGCCACCAGTGACCTAGGACAGGGCACAGATACGCAGTATTTT.